This record concerns one TCR beta chain sequence. This sample is drawn from a study of blood T cell repertoires in COVID-19. About the study: T cells, B-cell-depleted T cells, or PBMCs supplied cDNA or gDNA.

Germline-derived CDR1 and CDR2 are MNHNY and SVGAGI (reference sequence). Trimming pared 7 bases from V and 2 bases from J, leaving 15 bases between. This CDR3 has 14 amino acids. In the authors' workflow: How many nucleated cells were present was estimated from reference gene primer amplification. Assay used: immunoSEQ multiplex PCR; TCRdb lists only in-frame clones, some missing. V, J and clone size are those of that table, while D and trimming were read from the DNA. The sample holds approximately 160,000 clones, approximately 82% seen once. The rearrangement links TRBV6-6 to TRBJ2-7; possibly TRBD2 for D (5 bases). The sequencing sample was made of peripheral blood. The sequence came from a woman aged 50 to 65 in a cohort sampled during active or convalescent COVID-19. The CDR3 loop is CASTPTGLAYEQYF. CDR3 nucleotide sequence: TGTGCCAGCACCCCGACCGGACTTGCCTACGAGCAGTACTTC.